A single sample is the source of the 24 T cell receptor beta chains below, sequenced in a study of T cells in narcolepsy. Data came from immunoSEQ multiplex PCR; TCRdb stores just in-frame clones and leaves some out. This table holds approximately 23,000 clones, about 82% found once. The sample was memory (CD45RA-) CD4+ T cells from blood. These receptors originate from a human donor in good health.

The chain joins TRBV9 to TRBJ2-6, with 10 bases that match TRBD2. Germline trimming cut 2 bases from V and 2 bases from J; bases unmatched to any gene: 1. There are 16 residues in the CDR3. The V gene's germline CDR1 is SGDLS and CDR2 YYNGEE. CDR3 protein: CASSVLAGAGANVLTF. The CDR3 coding sequence is TGTGCCAGCAGCGTGCTAGCGGGAGCTGGGGCCAACGTCCTGACTTTC.

The J gene is TRBJ2-3, the V gene TRBV10-2; maybe TRBD2 (7 bases). The CDR3 is made up of 13 amino acids. In germline, CDR1 is WSHSY, CDR2 SAAADI. Trimming removed 6 bases at V and 6 bases at J, with 13 bases between. CDR3 in amino acids: CASRGRGRDTQYF. The CDR3 nucleotides are TGCGCCAGCAGGGGGAGGGGGAGGGATACGCAGTATTTT.

This clone was seen only once. Here the CDR3 reads CASSLAGQNYGYTF. CDR3 nucleotides: TGTGCCAGCAGCTTGGCCGGACAGAACTATGGCTACACCTTC. The chain combines TRBV5-4 with TRBJ1-2; D perhaps matches TRBD1 (6 bases). Germline V lookup: CDR1 SGHNT, CDR2 YYREEE (reference sequence). The CDR3 runs 14 residues. Trimming cost V 0 bases and J 2 bases, with 8 bases left between them.

The chain combines TRBV15 with TRBJ2-1, with TRBD1 matching 10 bases. V dropped 3 bases and J dropped 8; count of bases not matched to a gene: 4. This CDR3 is 14 amino acids long. Germline V gene data show CDR1 as LNHNV and CDR2 as YYDKDF (reference sequence). CDR3 in DNA: TGTGCCACCAGCAGTGGGACAGGGGCCCATGAGCAGTTCTTC. Its translation is CATSSGTGAHEQFF.

The chain links TRBV7-2 to TRBJ2-7; unclear D gene. Trimming cost V 1 base and J 2 bases, with 9 bases left between them. This CDR3 spans 14 amino acids. The germline CDR1 and CDR2 sequences are SGHTA and FQGNSA. CDR3 loop: CASSLDPSTYEQYF. The CDR3 nucleotides read TGTGCCAGCAGCTTAGACCCGTCTACCTACGAGCAGTACTTC.

The gene calls are TRBV5-1 and TRBJ2-3; possible D gene TRBD2, 6 bases. Germline CDR1 SGHRS, CDR2 YFSETQ. Trimming left V 3 bases short and J 0 bases short, with 14 bases between. CDR3 length: 16 amino acids. The CDR3 is CASSSRLASSTDTQYF. The CDR3 region has the DNA TGCGCCAGCAGCTCCCGCCTAGCGAGTAGCACAGATACGCAGTATTTT.

The chain combines TRBV28 with TRBJ1-2; 8 positions agree with TRBD1. CDR3 length equals 12 residues. Looked up from germline, CDR1 is MDHEN and CDR2 is SYDVKM. The junction had 4 bases not matched to a gene; V was cut back by 10 bases and J by 3 bases. The CDR3 DNA reads as TGTGCCACTCTGGGACAGGACTATGGCTACACCTTC. Translating it yields CATLGQDYGYTF.

Only one count was recorded for this clone. V gene TRBV15 combines with J gene TRBJ1-3; no clear D. Germline CDR1 LNHNV, CDR2 YYDKDF (reference sequence). V shed 4 bases and J shed 0 bases, with 13 bases lying between them. The CDR3 sequence is 16 residues long. The CDR3 coding sequence is TGTGCCACCAGCAAACTGGCGGGAAGCTCTGGAAACACCATATATTTT. Translated, it gives CATSKLAGSSGNTIYF.

This clone was recorded only once. This chain uses TRBV6-1 with TRBJ2-7; weak D call: TRBD2 (7 bases). CDR3 length equals 15 residues. CDR1 and CDR2 from the germline V gene are MNHNS and SASEGT. Trimming removed 5 bases from V and 3 bases from J, with 17 bases in between. The CDR3 reads CASSFGRGGGYEQYF. CDR3 DNA: TGTGCCAGCAGTTTTGGCCGGGGAGGGGGCTACGAGCAGTACTTC.

The V gene is TRBV7-9, the J gene TRBJ2-2, with 7 positions matching TRBD2. Per germline, CDR1 SEHNR and CDR2 FQNEAQ (reference sequence). Trimming removed 1 base from V and 3 bases from J; junction bases left unmatched: 5. CDR3 size: 16 residues. Written as DNA, the CDR3 is TGTGCCAGCAGCTTAGGGAGCGGGACGCACACCGGGGAGCTGTTTTTT. Protein product: CASSLGSGTHTGELFF.

The rearrangement joins TRBV9 to TRBJ2-3, with D hard to call. This CDR3 region has 12 residues. Germline V lookup: CDR1 SGDLS, CDR2 YYNGEE. Trimming pared 2 bases from V and 6 bases from J, leaving 7 bases between. The CDR3 DNA sequence: TGTGCCAGCAGCGTCTTCGAGGATACGCAGTATTTT. Residues: CASSVFEDTQYF.

Remarks on this clone: The same CDR3 arises from other DNA sequences in this sample as well. The chain recombines TRBV30 with TRBJ1-1, with a tentative D call TRBD1 (6 bases). This CDR3 spans 12 amino acids. Germline loops: CDR1 GTSNPN, CDR2 SVGIG (reference sequence). The V end was cut by 5 bases, the J end by 8 bases, with 15 bases between. CDR3 DNA sequence: TGTGCCTGGGGGCTAGGGGGTCGGGAAGCTTTCTTT. It codes for CAWGLGGREAFF.

The V and J genes are TRBV7-8 and TRBJ1-3; D not certain. Deletions cut 3 bases from V and 0 bases from J, with 12 bases between. From germline, CDR1 is SGHVS and CDR2 FQNEAQ. This CDR3 spans 16 amino acids. The CDR3 region has the DNA TGTGCCAGCAGCTTTTCCGAATTGCACTCTGGAAACACCATATATTTT. This codes for CASSFSELHSGNTIYF.

CDR3: CASSPSSGKGGGELFF. CDR3 coding DNA: TGTGCCAGCAGCCCCTCTTCTGGGAAGGGGGGCGGGGAGCTGTTTTTT. The V and J genes are TRBV7-2 and TRBJ2-2, with D perhaps assigned TRBD1 or TRBD2 (6 bases each). Trimming took off 5 bases at V and 7 bases at J, with 20 bases between the two ends. The CDR3 totals 16 residues. Per germline, CDR1 SGHTA and CDR2 FQGNSA.

This chain links TRBV19 with TRBJ1-1, with 8 bases that match TRBD1. CDR1 is LNHDA and CDR2 is SQIVND in the germline V gene (reference sequence). The trim removed 5 bases at V and 7 bases at J, leaving 6 bases unmatched. This CDR3 is built from 13 residues. The CDR3 here is CASSFGQGGEAFF. CDR3 DNA sequence: TGTGCCAGTAGTTTCGGACAGGGCGGTGAAGCTTTCTTT.

The V call is TRBV4-1, the J call TRBJ2-2; D uncertain. Trimming took 6 bases from V and 4 from J, leaving 15 bases between them. The length of the CDR3 is 15 residues. Germline loops: CDR1 MGHRA, CDR2 YSYEKL. The CDR3 DNA is TGCGCCAGCAGTATAAGGGATAGGTTCACCGGGGAGCTGTTTTTT. Protein product: CASSIRDRFTGELFF.

This chain links TRBV19 with TRBJ2-3, with 7 bases that match TRBD2. This CDR3 has 15 amino acids. Germline V gene data show CDR1 as LNHDA and CDR2 as SQIVND (reference sequence). Trimming at V came to 4 bases and at J to 4 bases, leaving 8 bases not matched to a gene. The CDR3 protein is CASSREGPESDTQYF. CDR3 coding DNA: TGTGCCAGTAGTAGGGAGGGACCAGAATCAGATACGCAGTATTTT.

V gene TRBV11-2 combines with J gene TRBJ2-7; no firm D call. The CDR3 runs to 12 residues. CDR1 is SGHAT, CDR2 FQNNGV, per germline. The V end was cut by 3 bases, the J end by 3 bases, with 6 bases between. The CDR3 DNA follows: TGTGCCAGCAGCTTTTTAGGCTACGAGCAGTACTTC. This sequence encodes CASSFLGYEQYF.

The chain has TRBV19 and TRBJ1-6; D is undetermined. The CDR3 contains 16 residues. V lost 3 bases and J 2 bases, leaving 11 bases between the germline ends. Looked up from germline, CDR1 is LNHDA and CDR2 is SQIVND (reference sequence). The CDR3 loop is CASSIEGRAYNSPLHF. Here the CDR3 DNA reads TGTGCCAGTAGTATCGAAGGGCGCGCCTATAATTCACCCCTCCACTTT.

The V and J genes are TRBV14 and TRBJ2-1; D gene uncertain. The CDR3 is 10 residues long. Germline V gives CDR1 SGHDN, CDR2 FVKESK. Trimming cost V 2 bases and J 9 bases, with 2 bases left between them. The CDR3 bases are TGTGCCAGCAGCCAAATTGAGCAGTTCTTC. This translates into CASSQIEQFF.

The chain links TRBV7-9 to TRBJ1-5; D gene uncertain. The CDR3 is 15 residues long. V was pared by 1 base and J by 5 bases, with 12 bases between. Germline V gene lookup returns CDR1 SEHNR and CDR2 FQNEAQ (reference sequence). CDR3 protein: CASSLGAASDQPQHF. CDR3 coding DNA: TGTGCCAGCAGCTTAGGAGCGGCGTCGGATCAGCCCCAGCATTTT.

The CDR3 DNA sequence: TGTGCCAGCAGCTTCCGGACAGGGGAAGACCAGCCCCAGCATTTT. Translation: CASSFRTGEDQPQHF. The J gene is TRBJ1-5, the V gene TRBV7-8; 9 positions match TRBD1. V was clipped by 3 bases and J by 7 bases; unmatched bases: 7. The CDR3 totals 15 residues. Germline CDR1 and CDR2: SGHVS and FQNEAQ. The full variable domain, its missing parts supplied by reference TRBV7-8 and TRBJ1-5, is GAGVSQSPRYKVAKRGQDVALRCDPISGHVSLFWYQQALGQGPEFLTYFQNEAQLDKSGLPSDRFFAERPEGSVSTLKIQRTQQEDSAVYLCASSFRTGEDQPQHFGDGTRLSIL.

This clone appeared a single time. The rearrangement uses TRBV5-4 and TRBJ2-7; 9 nucleotides line up with TRBD1. The CDR3 runs 16 residues. Trimming at V came to 3 bases and at J to 0 bases, leaving 7 bases not matched to a gene. Germline CDR1 and CDR2: SGHNT and YYREEE (reference sequence). The CDR3 coding sequence is TGTGCCAGCAGCTGGTCCCGGGACAGGGACTCCTACGAGCAGTACTTC. Protein product: CASSWSRDRDSYEQYF.

V is TRBV10-3 and J is TRBJ2-2, with 10 bases identical to TRBD1. V lost 4 bases, J lost 5 bases, and 4 bases stayed unmatched. Germline V lookup: CDR1 ENHRY, CDR2 SYGVKD. The CDR3 is 15 residues long. CDR3 nucleotide sequence: TGTGCCATCAGTGGACAGGGGGCTGTGACCGGGGAGCTGTTTTTT. Protein product: CAISGQGAVTGELFF.